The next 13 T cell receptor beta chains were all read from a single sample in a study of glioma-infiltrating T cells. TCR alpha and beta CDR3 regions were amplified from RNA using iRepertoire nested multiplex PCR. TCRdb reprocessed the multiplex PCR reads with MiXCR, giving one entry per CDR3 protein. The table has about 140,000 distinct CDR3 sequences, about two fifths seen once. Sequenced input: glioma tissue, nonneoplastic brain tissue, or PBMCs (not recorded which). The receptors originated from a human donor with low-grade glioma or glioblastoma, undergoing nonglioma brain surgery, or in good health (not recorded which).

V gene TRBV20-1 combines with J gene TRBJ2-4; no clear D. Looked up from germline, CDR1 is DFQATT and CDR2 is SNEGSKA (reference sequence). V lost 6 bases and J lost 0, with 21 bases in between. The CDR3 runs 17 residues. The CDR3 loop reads CSATNKDRPIAKNIQYF. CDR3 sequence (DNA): TGCAGTGCCACGAACAAAGATCGCCCGATAGCCAAAAACATTCAGTACTTC.

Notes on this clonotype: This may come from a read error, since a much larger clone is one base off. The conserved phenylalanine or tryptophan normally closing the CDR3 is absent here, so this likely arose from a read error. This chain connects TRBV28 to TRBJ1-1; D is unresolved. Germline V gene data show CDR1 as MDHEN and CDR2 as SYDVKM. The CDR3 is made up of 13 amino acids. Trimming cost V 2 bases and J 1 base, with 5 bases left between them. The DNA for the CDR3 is TGTGCCAGCAGTTTAATATCGAACACTGAAGCTTTCTAT. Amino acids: CASSLISNTEAFY.

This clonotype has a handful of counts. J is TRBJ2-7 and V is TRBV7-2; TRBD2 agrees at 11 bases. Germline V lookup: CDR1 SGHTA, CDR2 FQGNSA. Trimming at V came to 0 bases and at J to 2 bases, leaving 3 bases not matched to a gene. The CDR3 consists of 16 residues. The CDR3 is CASSLAGTSGTYEQYF. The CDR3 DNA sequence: TGTGCCAGCAGCTTAGCCGGGACTAGCGGAACCTACGAGCAGTACTTC. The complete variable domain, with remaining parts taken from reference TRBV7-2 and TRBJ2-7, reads GAGVSQSPSNKVTEKGKDVELRCDPISGHTALYWYRQSLGQGLEFLIYFQGNSAPDKSGLPSDRFSAERTGGSVSTLTIQRTQQEDSAVYLCASSLAGTSGTYEQYFGPGTRLTVT.

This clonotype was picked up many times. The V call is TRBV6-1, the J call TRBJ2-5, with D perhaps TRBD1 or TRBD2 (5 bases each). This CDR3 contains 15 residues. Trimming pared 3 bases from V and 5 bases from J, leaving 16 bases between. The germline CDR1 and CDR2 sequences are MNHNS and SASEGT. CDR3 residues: CASSDTLEGKETQYF. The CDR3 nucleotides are TGTGCCAGCAGTGACACCCTAGAGGGGAAGGAGACCCAGTACTTC.

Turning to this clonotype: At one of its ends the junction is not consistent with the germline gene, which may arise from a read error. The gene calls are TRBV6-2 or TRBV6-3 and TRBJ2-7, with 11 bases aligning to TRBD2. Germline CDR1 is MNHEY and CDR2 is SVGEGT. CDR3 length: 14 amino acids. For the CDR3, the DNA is TGTGGCAGCGGAGGTAGTCTAGCGGGAGGAGAGCAGTACTTC. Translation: CGSGGSLAGGEQYF.

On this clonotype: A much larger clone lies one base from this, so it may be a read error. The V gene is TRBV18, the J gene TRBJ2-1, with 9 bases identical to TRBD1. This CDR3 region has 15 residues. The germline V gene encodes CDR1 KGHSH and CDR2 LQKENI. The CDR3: CARSPEQGAEGEQFF. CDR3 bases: TGTGCCAGGTCACCGGAACAGGGGGCAGAAGGCGAGCAGTTCTTC.

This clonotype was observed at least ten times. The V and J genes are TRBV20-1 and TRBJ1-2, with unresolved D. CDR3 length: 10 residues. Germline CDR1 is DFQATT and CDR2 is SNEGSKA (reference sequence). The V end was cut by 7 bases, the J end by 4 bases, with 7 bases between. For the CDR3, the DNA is TGCAGTGTCCAGTCCTATGGCTACACCTTC. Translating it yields CSVQSYGYTF.

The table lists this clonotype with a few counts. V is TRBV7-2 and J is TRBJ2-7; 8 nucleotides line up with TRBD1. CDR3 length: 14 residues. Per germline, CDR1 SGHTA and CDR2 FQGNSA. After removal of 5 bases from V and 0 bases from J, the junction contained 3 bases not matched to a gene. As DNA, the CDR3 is TGTGCCAGCAGCCGGGACAGGAGCTCCTACGAGCAGTACTTC. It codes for CASSRDRSSYEQYF.

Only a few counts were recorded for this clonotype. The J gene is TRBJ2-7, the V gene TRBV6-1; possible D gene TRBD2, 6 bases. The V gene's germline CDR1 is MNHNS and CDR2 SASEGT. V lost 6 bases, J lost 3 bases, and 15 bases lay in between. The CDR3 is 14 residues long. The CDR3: CASRPTSYGYEQYF. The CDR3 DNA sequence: TGTGCCAGCAGACCAACTAGCTACGGCTACGAGCAGTACTTC.

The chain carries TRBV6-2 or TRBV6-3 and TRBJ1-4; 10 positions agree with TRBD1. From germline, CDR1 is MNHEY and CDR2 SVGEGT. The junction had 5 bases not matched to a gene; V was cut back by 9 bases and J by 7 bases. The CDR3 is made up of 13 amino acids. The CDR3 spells CARGDRGPEKLFF. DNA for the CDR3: TGTGCCAGGGGCGACAGGGGGCCTGAAAAACTGTTTTTT.

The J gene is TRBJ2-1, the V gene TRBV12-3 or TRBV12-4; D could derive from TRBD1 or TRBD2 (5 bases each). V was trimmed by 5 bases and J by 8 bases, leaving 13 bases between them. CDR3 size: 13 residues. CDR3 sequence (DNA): TGTGCCAGCAGTCTCGGGACCGTTCATGAGCAGTTCTTC. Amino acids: CASSLGTVHEQFF.

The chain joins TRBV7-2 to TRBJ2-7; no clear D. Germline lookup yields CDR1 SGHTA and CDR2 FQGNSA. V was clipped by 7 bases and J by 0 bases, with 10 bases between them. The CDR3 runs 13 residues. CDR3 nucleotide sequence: TGTGCCAGCACCTCAGCGAGCTCCTACGAGCAGTACTTC. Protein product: CASTSASSYEQYF.

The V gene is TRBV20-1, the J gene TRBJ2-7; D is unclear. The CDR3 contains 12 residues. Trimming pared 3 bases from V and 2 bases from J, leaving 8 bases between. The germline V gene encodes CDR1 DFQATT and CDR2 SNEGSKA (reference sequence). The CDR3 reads CSARAGTYEQYF. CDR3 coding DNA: TGCAGTGCTAGGGCAGGAACCTACGAGCAGTACTTC.